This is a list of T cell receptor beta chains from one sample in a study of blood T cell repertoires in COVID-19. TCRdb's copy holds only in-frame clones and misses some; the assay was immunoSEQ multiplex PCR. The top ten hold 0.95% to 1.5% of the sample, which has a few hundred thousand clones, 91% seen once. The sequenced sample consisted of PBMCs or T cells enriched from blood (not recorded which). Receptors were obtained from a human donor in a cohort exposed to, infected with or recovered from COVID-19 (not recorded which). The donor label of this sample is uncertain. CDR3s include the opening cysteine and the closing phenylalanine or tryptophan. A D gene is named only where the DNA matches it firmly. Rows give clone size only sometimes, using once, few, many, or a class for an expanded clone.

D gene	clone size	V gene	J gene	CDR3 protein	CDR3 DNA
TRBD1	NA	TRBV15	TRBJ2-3	CATSRETGATRDTQYF	TGTGCCACCAGCAGAGAAACAGGGGCAACAAGGGATACGCAGTATTTT
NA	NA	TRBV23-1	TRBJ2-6	CARLRTASLGANVLTF	TGCGCCCGCCTCCGGACAGCCTCTCTAGGGGCCAACGTCCTGACTTTC
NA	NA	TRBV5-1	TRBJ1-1	CASREGVGIGLNTEAFF	TGCGCCAGCAGGGAGGGCGTTGGGATCGGGTTGAACACTGAAGCTTTCTTT
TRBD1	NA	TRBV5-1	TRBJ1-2	CASTEVTGEAGGYTF	TGCGCCAGCACTGAAGTCACAGGGGAGGCAGGTGGCTACACCTTC
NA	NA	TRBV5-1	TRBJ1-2	CASGRQQGYGYTF	TGCGCCAGCGGCCGACAGCAGGGCTATGGCTACACCTTC
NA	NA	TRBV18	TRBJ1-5	CASSPTVGGPQHF	TGTGCCAGCTCACCAACGGTCGGGGGGCCCCAGCATTTT
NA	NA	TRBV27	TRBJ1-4	CASSAYLATNEKLFF	TGTGCCAGCAGCGCCTACCTCGCAACTAATGAAAAACTGTTTTTT
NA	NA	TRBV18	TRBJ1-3	CASSPKDSHVSGNTIYF	TGTGCCAGCTCACCGAAGGACTCACATGTCTCTGGAAACACCATATATTTT
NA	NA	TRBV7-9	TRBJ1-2	CASSLSRDGYTF	TGTGCCAGCAGCTTAAGCAGGGATGGCTACACCTTC
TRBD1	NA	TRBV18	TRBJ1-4	CASSKTGSPGEKLFF	TGTGCCAGCTCAAAGACAGGGTCTCCGGGGGAAAAACTGTTTTTT
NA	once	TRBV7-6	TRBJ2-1	CASSDFRGASYNEQFF	TGTGCCAGCAGCGACTTCAGGGGAGCCTCCTACAATGAGCAGTTCTTC
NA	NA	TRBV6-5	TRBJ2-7	CASSPDSQGWYEQYF	TGTGCCAGCAGTCCCGACAGCCAAGGATGGTACGAGCAGTACTTC
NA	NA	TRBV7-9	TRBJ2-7	CASSPPTGRATYEQYF	TGTGCCAGCAGCCCACCGACCGGCAGGGCTACCTACGAGCAGTACTTC
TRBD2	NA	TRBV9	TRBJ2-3	CASSPSRGGRTDTQYF	TGTGCCAGCAGCCCAAGCCGGGGGGGCCGCACAGATACGCAGTATTTT
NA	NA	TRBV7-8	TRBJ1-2	CASSPRTVIGISYTF	TGTGCCAGCAGCCCGCGGACAGTCATAGGGATTAGCTACACCTTC
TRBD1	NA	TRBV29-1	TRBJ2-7	CSVLKGGPYEQYF	TGCAGCGTGCTCAAAGGGGGCCCCTACGAGCAGTACTTC
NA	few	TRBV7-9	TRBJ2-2	CASSSAAGWSGELFF	TGTGCCAGCAGCTCGGCGGCAGGGTGGTCCGGGGAGCTGTTTTTT
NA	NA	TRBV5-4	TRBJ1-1	CASSPGGTPDSEAFF	TGTGCCAGCAGCCCGGGGGGGACACCGGACAGTGAAGCTTTCTTT
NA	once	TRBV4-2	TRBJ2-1	CASSQEGGGVNEQFF	TGTGCCAGCAGCCAAGAAGGAGGGGGCGTGAATGAGCAGTTCTTC
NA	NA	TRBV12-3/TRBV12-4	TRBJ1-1	CASSLSGAEAFF	TGTGCCAGCAGTTTATCAGGGGCTGAAGCTTTCTTT
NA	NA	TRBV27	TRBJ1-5	CASSSRPEGRNQPQHF	TGTGCCAGCAGTTCTCGCCCGGAGGGCCGCAATCAGCCCCAGCATTTT
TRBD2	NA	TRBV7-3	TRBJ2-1	CASSLGTSGGNEQFF	TGTGCCAGCAGCTTAGGGACTAGCGGGGGGAATGAGCAGTTCTTC
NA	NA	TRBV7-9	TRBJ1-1	CASSFAGLGAFF	TGTGCCAGCAGCTTTGCGGGGCTTGGGGCTTTCTTT
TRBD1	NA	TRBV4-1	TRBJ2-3	CASSQAGTADTQYF	TGCGCCAGCAGCCAAGCCGGGACAGCAGATACGCAGTATTTT
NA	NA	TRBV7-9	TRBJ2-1	CASSSGGRGNEQFF	TGTGCCAGCAGCTCAGGGGGTCGGGGGAATGAGCAGTTCTTC
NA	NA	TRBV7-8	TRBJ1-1	CASMIQGGHTEAFF	TGTGCCAGCATGATACAGGGCGGGCACACTGAAGCTTTCTTT
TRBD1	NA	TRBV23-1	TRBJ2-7	CASSQLFDRGLTYEQYF	TGCGCCAGCAGTCAACTCTTCGACAGGGGTCTAACCTACGAGCAGTACTTC
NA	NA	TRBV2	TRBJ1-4	CASRAGPLPKNEKLFF	TGTGCCAGCAGAGCGGGACCGCTCCCTAAGAATGAAAAACTGTTTTTT
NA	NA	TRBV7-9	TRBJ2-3	CASSPKVRVTDTQYF	TGTGCCAGCAGCCCAAAGGTCAGGGTGACAGATACGCAGTATTTT
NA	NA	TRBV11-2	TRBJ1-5	CASSLGRNQPQHF	TGTGCCAGCAGCTTAGGCAGGAATCAGCCCCAGCATTTT
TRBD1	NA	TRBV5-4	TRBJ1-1	CASSEDRGWGVEAFF	TGTGCCAGCAGCGAGGACAGGGGATGGGGAGTTGAAGCTTTCTTT
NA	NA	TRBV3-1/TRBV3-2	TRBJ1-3	CASSQEAAGNTIYF	TGTGCCAGCAGCCAAGAGGCTGCTGGAAACACCATATATTTT
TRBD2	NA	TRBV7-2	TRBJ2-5	CASSLGRPSGVWRETQYF	TGTGCCAGCAGCTTGGGTCGGCCTAGCGGGGTCTGGCGAGAGACCCAGTACTTC
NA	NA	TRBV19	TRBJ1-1	CASSIGITEAFF	TGTGCCAGTAGTATCGGGATCACTGAAGCTTTCTTT
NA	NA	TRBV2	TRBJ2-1	CASSEGESDYNEQFF	TGTGCCAGCAGTGAAGGGGAGTCGGATTACAATGAGCAGTTCTTC
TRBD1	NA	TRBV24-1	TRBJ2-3	CATSPGTGPTDTQYF	TGTGCCACCAGTCCTGGGACAGGGCCCACAGATACGCAGTATTTT
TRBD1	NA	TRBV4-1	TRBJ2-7	CASSHYYRGDYEQYF	TGCGCCAGCAGCCACTATTACAGGGGGGACTACGAGCAGTACTTC
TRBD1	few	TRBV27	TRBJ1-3	CASSSGQGGNTIYF	TGTGCCAGCAGTTCCGGACAGGGTGGGAACACCATATATTTT
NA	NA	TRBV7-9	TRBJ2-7	CASGKGSGAYEQYF	TGTGCCAGCGGCAAAGGCAGCGGCGCCTACGAGCAGTACTTC
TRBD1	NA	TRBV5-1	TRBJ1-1	CASSLEDRSKPMNTEAFF	TGCGCCAGCAGCTTGGAGGACAGGAGCAAACCCATGAACACTGAAGCTTTCTTT
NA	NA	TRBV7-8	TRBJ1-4	CASSSLMGGEGEKLFF	TGTGCCAGCAGCTCCCTGATGGGTGGGGAGGGTGAAAAACTGTTTTTT
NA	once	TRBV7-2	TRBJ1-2	CASSYFDSANYGYTF	TGTGCCAGCAGCTACTTTGACTCAGCTAACTATGGCTACACCTTC
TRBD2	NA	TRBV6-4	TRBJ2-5	CASSECGAGGRETQYF	TGTGCCAGCAGTGAATGTGGAGCGGGGGGCCGGGAGACCCAGTACTTC
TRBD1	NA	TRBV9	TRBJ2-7	CASTPGTGSYEQYF	TGTGCCAGCACTCCAGGGACAGGCTCCTACGAGCAGTACTTC
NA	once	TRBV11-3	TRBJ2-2	CASSLDVAGELFF	TGTGCCAGCAGCTTAGATGTGGCTGGGGAGCTGTTTTTT
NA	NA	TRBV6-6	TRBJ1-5	CASGQFNQPQHF	TGTGCCAGCGGACAGTTTAATCAGCCCCAGCATTTT
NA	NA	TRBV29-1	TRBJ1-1	CSVEEGVQATFF	TGCAGCGTTGAAGAAGGAGTACAGGCGACTTTCTTT
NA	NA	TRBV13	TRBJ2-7	CASSSPPGEQYF	TGTGCCAGCAGCTCCCCGCCAGGCGAGCAGTACTTC
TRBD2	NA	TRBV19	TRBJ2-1	CASSILAGWGNEQFF	TGTGCCAGTAGTATTTTAGCGGGGTGGGGCAATGAGCAGTTCTTC
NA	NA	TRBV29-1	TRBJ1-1	CSVEQGNWMNTEAFF	TGCAGCGTTGAACAGGGGAACTGGATGAACACTGAAGCTTTCTTT
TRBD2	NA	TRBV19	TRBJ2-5	CASSIRSGGQETQYF	TGTGCCAGTAGTATTCGGTCGGGGGGTCAAGAGACCCAGTACTTC
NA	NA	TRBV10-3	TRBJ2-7	CAIKLGGGFPYEQYF	TGTGCCATCAAGCTCGGAGGGGGCTTCCCATACGAGCAGTACTTC
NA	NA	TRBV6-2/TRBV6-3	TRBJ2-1	CASSYGLARNNEQFF	TGTGCCAGCAGTTACGGTCTAGCGCGGAACAATGAGCAGTTCTTC
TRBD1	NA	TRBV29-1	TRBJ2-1	CSARTGGNEQFF	TGCAGCGCTAGGACAGGTGGGAATGAGCAGTTCTTC
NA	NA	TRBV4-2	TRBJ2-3	CASSLREENTDTQYF	TGTGCCAGCAGCCTTAGGGAGGAGAACACAGATACGCAGTATTTT